The present entry profiles one T cell receptor beta chain with its context. As yet, its antigen is unknown. This specimen belongs to a study of cytomegalovirus exposure and HLA in healthy donors. The study ran its PCR with 60 Vbeta and 13 Jbeta primers. Profiled with immunoSEQ multiplex PCR; TCRdb holds only in-frame clones, not every one. In the table there are 100,000 to 150,000 clones, around 84% of which are singletons. Study outcomes and limitations: Most TCR beta V segments were productive about 87% or about 30% of the time in an earlier analysis. It was only CMV serostatus that was available as immune exposure information. Donors were assumed by presence/absence analyses to have roughly uniform sequencing depth. Researchers left out some V segments, among them TRBV6-2 and TRBV6-3, as indistinguishable.

CDR3 size: 13 residues. Germline loops: CDR1 LNHDA, CDR2 SQIVND (reference sequence). Between the trimmed V and J ends, which lost 10 bases and 7 bases, there was a span of 16 bases. V gene TRBV19 combines with J gene TRBJ1-4; unclear D gene. The sequence was obtained from a woman between 18 and 29 years old in good health and CMV-seropositive. Sequenced sample: PBMCs. CDR3 loop: CATLGPRAEKLFF. CDR3 bases: TGTGCCACCCTGGGCCCTCGAGCTGAAAAACTGTTTTTT.